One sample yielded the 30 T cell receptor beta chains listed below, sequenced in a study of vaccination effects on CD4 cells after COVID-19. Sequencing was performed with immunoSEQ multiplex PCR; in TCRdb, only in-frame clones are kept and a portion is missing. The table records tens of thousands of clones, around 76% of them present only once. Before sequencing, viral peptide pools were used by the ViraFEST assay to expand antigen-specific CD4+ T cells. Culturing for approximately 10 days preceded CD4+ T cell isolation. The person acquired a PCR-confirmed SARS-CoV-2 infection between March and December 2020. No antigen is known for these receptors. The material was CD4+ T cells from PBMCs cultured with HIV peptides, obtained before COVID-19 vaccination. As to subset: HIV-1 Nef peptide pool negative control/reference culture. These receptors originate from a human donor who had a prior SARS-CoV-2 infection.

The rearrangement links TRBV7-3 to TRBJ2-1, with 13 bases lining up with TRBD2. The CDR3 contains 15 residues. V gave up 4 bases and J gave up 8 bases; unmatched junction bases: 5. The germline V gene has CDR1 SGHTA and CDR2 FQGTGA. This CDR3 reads CASSYGLAGVDEQFF. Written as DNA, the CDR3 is TGTGCCAGCAGCTATGGACTAGCGGGAGTCGATGAGCAGTTCTTC.

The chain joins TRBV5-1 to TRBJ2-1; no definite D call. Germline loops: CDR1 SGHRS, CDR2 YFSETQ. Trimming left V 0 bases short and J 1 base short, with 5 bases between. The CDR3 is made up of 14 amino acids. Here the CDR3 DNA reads TGCGCCAGCAGCTTGGCCCCATCCTACAATGAGCAGTTCTTC. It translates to CASSLAPSYNEQFF.

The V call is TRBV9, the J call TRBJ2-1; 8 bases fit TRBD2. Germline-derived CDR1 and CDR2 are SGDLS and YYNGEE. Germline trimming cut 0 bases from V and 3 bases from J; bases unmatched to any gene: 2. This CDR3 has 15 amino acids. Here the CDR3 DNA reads TGTGCCAGCAGCGTAGGCGGGGGGTTCTACAATGAGCAGTTCTTC. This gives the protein CASSVGGGFYNEQFF. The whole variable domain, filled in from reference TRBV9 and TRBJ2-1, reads DSGVTQTPKHLITATGQRVTLRCSPRSGDLSVYWYQQSLDQGLQFLIQYYNGEERAKGNILERFSAQQFPDLHSELNLSSLELGDSALYFCASSVGGGFYNEQFFGPGTRLTVL.

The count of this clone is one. The DNA for the CDR3 is TGTGCCAGCTCGGGGACCCAATATAGTGAAAAACTGTTTTTT. Protein: CASSGTQYSEKLFF. The chain uses TRBV2 and TRBJ1-4; weak D call: TRBD1 (5 bases). This CDR3 comprises 14 residues. The germline CDR1 and CDR2 sequences are SNHLY and FYNNEI. Trimming pared 8 bases from V and 7 bases from J, leaving 17 bases between.

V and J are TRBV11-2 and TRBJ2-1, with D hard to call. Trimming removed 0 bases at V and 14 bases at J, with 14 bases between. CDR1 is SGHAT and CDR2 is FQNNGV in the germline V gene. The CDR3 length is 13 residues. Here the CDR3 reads CASSLDYTAIKFF. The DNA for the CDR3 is TGTGCCAGCAGCTTAGATTACACCGCTATAAAGTTCTTC.

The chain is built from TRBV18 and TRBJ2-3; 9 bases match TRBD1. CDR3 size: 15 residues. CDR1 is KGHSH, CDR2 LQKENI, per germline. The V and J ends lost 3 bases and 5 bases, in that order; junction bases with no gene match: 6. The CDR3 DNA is TGTGCCAGCTCACCGCCGGGACAGGGTCTAGATACGCAGTATTTT. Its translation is CASSPPGQGLDTQYF.

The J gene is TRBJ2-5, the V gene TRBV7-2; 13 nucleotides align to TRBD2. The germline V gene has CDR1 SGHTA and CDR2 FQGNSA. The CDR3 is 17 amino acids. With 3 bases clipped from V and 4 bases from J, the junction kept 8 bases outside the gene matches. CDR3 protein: CASSFFRTSGGSETQYF. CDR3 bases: TGTGCCAGCAGCTTCTTCCGGACTAGCGGGGGTTCAGAGACCCAGTACTTC.

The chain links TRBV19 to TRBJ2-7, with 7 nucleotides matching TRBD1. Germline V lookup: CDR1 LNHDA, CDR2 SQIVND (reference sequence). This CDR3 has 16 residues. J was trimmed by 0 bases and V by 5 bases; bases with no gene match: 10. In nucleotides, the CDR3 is TGTGCCAGTAGTCTCAAAGGGGGCCCTATCTCCTACGAGCAGTACTTC. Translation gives CASSLKGGPISYEQYF. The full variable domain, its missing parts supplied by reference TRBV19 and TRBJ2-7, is DGGITQSPKYLFRKEGQNVTLSCEQNLNHDAMYWYRQDPGQGLRLIYYSQIVNDFQKGDIAEGYSVSREKKESFPLTVTSAQKNPTAFYLCASSLKGGPISYEQYFGPGTRLTVT.

The DNA for the CDR3 is TGCGCCAGCAGCCAACCCCGGGGACGGAACTTCAATGAGCAGTTCTTC. It translates to CASSQPRGRNFNEQFF. The chain recombines TRBV4-1 with TRBJ2-1, with D tentatively TRBD1 or TRBD2 (5 bases each). Between the trimmed V and J ends, which lost 2 bases and 6 bases, there was a span of 17 bases. The CDR3 contains 16 residues. Germline CDR1 reads MGHRA; CDR2 reads YSYEKL.

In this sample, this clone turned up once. The CDR3 region has the DNA TGTGCCAGCAGCTCTTGGGATGTCGGAGAAAAACTGTTTTTT. This codes for CASSSWDVGEKLFF. This chain uses TRBV7-9 with TRBJ1-4; D gene unclear. V was trimmed by 4 bases and J by 8 bases, leaving 14 bases between them. The germline V gene has CDR1 SEHNR and CDR2 FQNEAQ (reference sequence). This CDR3 is 14 amino acids long.

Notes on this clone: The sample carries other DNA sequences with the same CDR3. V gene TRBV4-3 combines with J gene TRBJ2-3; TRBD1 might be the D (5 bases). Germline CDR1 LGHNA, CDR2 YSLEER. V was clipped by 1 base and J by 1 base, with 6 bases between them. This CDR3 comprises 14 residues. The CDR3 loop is CASSQVGGTDTQYF. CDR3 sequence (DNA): TGCGCCAGCAGCCAAGTAGGGGGCACAGATACGCAGTATTTT.

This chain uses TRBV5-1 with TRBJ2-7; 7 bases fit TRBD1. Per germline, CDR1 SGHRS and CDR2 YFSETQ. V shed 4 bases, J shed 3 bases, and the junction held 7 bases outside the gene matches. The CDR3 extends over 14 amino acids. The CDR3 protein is CASSIRDSLYEQYF. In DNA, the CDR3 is TGCGCCAGCAGCATAAGGGACAGTCTCTACGAGCAGTACTTC.

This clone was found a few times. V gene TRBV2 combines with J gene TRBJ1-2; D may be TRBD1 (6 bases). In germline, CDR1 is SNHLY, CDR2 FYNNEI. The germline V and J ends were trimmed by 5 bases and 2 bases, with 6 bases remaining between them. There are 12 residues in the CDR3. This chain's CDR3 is CASSRGNYGYTF. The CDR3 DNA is TGTGCCAGCAGTAGGGGGAACTATGGCTACACCTTC.

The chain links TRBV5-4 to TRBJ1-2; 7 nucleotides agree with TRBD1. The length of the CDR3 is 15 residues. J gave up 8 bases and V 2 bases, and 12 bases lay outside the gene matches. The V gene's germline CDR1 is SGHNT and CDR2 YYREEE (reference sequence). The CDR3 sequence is CASSFYNPDRAGYTF. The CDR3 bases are TGTGCCAGCAGCTTCTATAACCCCGACAGGGCCGGCTACACCTTC. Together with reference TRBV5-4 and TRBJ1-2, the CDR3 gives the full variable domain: ETGVTQSPTHLIKTRGQQVTLRCSSQSGHNTVSWYQQALGQGPQFIFQYYREEENGRGNFPPRFSGLQFPNYSSELNVNALELDDSALYLCASSFYNPDRAGYTFGSGTRLTVV.

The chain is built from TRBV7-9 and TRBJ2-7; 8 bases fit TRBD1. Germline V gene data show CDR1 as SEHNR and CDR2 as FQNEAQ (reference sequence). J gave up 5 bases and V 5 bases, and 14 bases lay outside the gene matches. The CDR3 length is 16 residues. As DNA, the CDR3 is TGTGCCAGCAGCCCCCCCGCGCGGACAGGGTATAACGAGCAGTACTTC. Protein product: CASSPPARTGYNEQYF. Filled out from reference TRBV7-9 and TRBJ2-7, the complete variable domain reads DTGVSQNPRHKITKRGQNVTFRCDPISEHNRLYWYRQTLGQGPEFLTYFQNEAQLEKSRLLSDRFSAERPKGSFSTLEIQRTEQGDSAMYLCASSPPARTGYNEQYFGPGTRLTVT.

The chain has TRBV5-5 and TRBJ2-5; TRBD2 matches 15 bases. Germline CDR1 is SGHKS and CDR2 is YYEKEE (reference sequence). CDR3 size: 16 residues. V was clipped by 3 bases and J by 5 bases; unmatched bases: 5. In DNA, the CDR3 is TGTGCCAGCAGCTCGGGACTAGCGGGAGGATGGGAGACCCAGTACTTC. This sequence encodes CASSSGLAGGWETQYF.

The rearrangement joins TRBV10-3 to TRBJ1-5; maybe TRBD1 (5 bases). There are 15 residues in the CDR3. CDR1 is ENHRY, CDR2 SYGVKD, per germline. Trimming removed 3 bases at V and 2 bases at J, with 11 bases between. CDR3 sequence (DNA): TGTGCCATCAGTGACTACGGAGGGGGCAATCAGCCCCAGCATTTT. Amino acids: CAISDYGGGNQPQHF.

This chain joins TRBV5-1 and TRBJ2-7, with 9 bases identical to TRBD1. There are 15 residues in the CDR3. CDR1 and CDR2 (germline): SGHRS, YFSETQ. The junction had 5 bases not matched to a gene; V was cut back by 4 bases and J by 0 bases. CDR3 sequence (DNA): TGCGCCAGCAGCAGTGGGACAGGGAGCTCCTACGAGCAGTACTTC. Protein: CASSSGTGSSYEQYF.

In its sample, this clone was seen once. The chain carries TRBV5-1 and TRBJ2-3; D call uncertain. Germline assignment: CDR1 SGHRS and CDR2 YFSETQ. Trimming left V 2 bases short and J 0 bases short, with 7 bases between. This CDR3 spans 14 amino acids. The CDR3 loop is CASSFGPSTDTQYF. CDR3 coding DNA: TGCGCCAGCAGCTTTGGGCCGAGCACAGATACGCAGTATTTT.

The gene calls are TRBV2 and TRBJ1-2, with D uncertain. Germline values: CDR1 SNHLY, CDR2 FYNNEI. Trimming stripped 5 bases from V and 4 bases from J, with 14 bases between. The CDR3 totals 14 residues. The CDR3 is CASSSGSRAYGYTF. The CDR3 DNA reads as TGTGCCAGCAGTTCCGGGTCGCGAGCCTATGGCTACACCTTC. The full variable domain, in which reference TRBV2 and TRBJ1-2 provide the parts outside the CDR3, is EPEVTQTPSHQVTQMGQEVILRCVPISNHLYFYWYRQILGQKVEFLVSFYNNEISEKSEIFDDQFSVERPDGSNFTLKIRSTKLEDSAMYFCASSSGSRAYGYTFGSGTRLTVV.

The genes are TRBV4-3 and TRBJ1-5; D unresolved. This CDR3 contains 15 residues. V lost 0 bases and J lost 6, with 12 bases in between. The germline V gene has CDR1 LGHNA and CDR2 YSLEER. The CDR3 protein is CASSQDLGIGQPQHF. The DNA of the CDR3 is TGCGCCAGCAGCCAAGATCTCGGAATAGGTCAGCCCCAGCATTTT.

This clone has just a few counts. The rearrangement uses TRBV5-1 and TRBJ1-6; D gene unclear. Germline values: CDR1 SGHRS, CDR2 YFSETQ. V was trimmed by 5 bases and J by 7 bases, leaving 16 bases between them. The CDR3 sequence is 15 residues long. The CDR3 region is CASSSSGLLNSPLHF. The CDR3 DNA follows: TGCGCCAGCAGTTCCTCCGGACTCCTAAATTCACCCCTCCACTTT. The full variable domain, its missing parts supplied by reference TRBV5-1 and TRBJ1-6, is KAGVTQTPRYLIKTRGQQVTLSCSPISGHRSVSWYQQTPGQGLQFLFEYFSETQRNKGNFPGRFSGRQFSNSRSEMNVSTLELGDSALYLCASSSSGLLNSPLHFGNGTRLTVT.

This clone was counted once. CDR3 in DNA: TGTGCCTCCACCGTCAGTAACAGGGCTGGAAACACCATATATTTT. The encoded protein is CASTVSNRAGNTIYF. The chain has TRBV30 and TRBJ1-3; the D gene is possibly TRBD1 (6 bases). The CDR3 runs 15 residues. Looked up from germline, CDR1 is GTSNPN and CDR2 is SVGIG (reference sequence). The V and J ends lost 7 bases and 2 bases respectively, with 18 bases between them.

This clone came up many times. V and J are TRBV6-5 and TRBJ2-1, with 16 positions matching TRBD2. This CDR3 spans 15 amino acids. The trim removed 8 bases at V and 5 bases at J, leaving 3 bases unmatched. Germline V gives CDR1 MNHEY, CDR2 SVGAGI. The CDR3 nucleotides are TGTGCCAGCGAGGGACTAGCGGGAGGGCACAATGAGCAGTTCTTC. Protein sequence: CASEGLAGGHNEQFF.

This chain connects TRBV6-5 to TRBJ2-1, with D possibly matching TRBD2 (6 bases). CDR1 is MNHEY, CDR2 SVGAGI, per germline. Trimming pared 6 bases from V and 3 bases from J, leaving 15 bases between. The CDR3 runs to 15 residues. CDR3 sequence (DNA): TGTGCCAGCAGCGGTGGGGGGTCGTTCTACAATGAGCAGTTCTTC. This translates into CASSGGGSFYNEQFF.

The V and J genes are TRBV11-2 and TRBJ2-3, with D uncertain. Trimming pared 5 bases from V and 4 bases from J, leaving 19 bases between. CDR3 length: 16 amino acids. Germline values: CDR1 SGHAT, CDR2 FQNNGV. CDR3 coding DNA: TGTGCCAGCAGCCCCCGGTTTGGGCTTTCACCAGATACGCAGTATTTT. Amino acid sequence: CASSPRFGLSPDTQYF.

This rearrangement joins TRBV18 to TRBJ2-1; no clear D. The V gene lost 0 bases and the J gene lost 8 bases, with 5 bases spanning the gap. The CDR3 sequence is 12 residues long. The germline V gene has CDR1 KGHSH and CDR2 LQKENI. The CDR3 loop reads CASSPPAHEQFF. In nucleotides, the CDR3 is TGTGCCAGCTCACCACCAGCGCATGAGCAGTTCTTC.

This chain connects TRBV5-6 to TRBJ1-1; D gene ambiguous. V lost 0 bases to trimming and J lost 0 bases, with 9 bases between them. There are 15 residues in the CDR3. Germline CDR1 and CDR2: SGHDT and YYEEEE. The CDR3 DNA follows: TGTGCCAGCAGCTTGGGCCCGACCATGAACACTGAAGCTTTCTTT. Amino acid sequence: CASSLGPTMNTEAFF.

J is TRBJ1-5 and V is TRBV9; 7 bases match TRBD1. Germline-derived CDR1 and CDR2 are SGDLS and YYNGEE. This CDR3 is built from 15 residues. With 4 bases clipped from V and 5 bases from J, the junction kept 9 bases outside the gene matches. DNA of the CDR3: TGTGCCAGCAGCCCTCATGGACAGGAGGATCAGCCCCAGCATTTT. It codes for CASSPHGQEDQPQHF.

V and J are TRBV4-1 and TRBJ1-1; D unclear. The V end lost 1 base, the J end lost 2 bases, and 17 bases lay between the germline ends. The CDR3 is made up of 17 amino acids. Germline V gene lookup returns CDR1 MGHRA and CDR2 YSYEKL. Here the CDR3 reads CASSQVASARVNTEAFF. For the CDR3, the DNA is TGCGCCAGCAGCCAAGTTGCCTCCGCACGAGTCAACACTGAAGCTTTCTTT.